This T cell receptor (beta chain) was observed in a study of OX40 agonist ivuxolimab in advanced cancers. Points from the study as a whole: Clones of CD4+ and CD8+ blood T cells grew by week 6 at doses of 0.1 to 3.0 mg/kg.

Method: immunoSEQ multiplex PCR; TCRdb's copy keeps in-frame clones and lacks some. Among approximately 43,000 clones listed, about 87% were seen once. As for this clone: Its antigen is unidentified.

With autoimmune disease history or systemic immunosuppression, patients were excluded. Peripheral blood came from all dose cohorts at three timepoints. The V gene's germline CDR1 is KGHSH and CDR2 LQKENI. V lost 0 bases to trimming and J lost 3 bases; unmatched junction nucleotides: 3. The CDR3 loop spans 16 amino acids. This material consisted of CD4+ or CD8+ T cells sorted from blood, taken in a trial of the OX40 agonist ivuxolimab. The chain carries TRBV18 and TRBJ2-1; 9 bases align to TRBD2. The origin of this receptor is an adult with an advanced solid tumor such as melanoma, head and neck, liver or kidney cancer. The CDR3 spells CASSPPSSGVYNEQFF. CDR3 bases: TGTGCCAGCTCACCACCGTCTAGCGGGGTCTACAATGAGCAGTTCTTC. The full variable domain, its missing parts supplied by reference TRBV18 and TRBJ2-1, is NAGVMQNPRHLVRRRGQEARLRCSPMKGHSHVYWYRQLPEEGLKFMVYLQKENIIDESGMPKERFSAEFPKEGPSILRIQQVVRGDSAAYFCASSPPSSGVYNEQFFGPGTRLTVL.